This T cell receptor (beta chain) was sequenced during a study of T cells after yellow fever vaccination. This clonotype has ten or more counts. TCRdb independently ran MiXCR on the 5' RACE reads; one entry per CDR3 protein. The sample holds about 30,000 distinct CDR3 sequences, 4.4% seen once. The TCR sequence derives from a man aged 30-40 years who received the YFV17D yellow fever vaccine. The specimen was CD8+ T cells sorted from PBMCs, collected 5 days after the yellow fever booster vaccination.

CDR3: CASSTPGQGNTGELFF. The CDR3 DNA sequence: TGTGCCAGCAGCACCCCGGGACAGGGTAACACCGGGGAGCTGTTTTTT. V is TRBV12-3 or TRBV12-4 and J is TRBJ2-2; 9 positions match TRBD1. The CDR3 runs to 16 residues. Losses at the gene ends were 6 bases for V and 2 bases for J; bases not matched to a gene: 7.